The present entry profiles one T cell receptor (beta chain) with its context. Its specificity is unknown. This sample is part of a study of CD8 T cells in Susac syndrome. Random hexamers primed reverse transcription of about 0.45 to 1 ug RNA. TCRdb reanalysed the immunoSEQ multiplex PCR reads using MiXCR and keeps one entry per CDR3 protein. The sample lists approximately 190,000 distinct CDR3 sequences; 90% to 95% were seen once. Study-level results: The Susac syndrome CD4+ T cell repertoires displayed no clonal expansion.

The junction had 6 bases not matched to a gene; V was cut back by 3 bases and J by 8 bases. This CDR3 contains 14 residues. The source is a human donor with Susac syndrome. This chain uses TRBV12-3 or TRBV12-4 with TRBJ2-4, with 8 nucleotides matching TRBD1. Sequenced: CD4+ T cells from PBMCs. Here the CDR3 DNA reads TGTGCCAGCAGTTTTTACAGGGGGATGGACATTCAGTACTTC. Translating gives CASSFYRGMDIQYF.